Below, 27 T cell receptor beta chains from the same sample are listed, as sequenced in a study of PD-1 blockade in classical Hodgkin lymphoma (dated by TCRdb to the early 2020s). The time point label here, explained by the study, means: cycle 1 day 1 (C1D1), immediately before nivolumab initiation. Every trial patient had relapsed after autologous stem cell transplantation, and cohorts A, B and C differed in prior brentuximab vedotin exposure. Library preparation employed the immunoSEQ multiplex PCR assay. Held by TCRdb, this immuneACCESS table contains in-frame sequences only and omits some clones. Under half of the omission traces to an unresolved V gene where checked; the cause of the rest is unknown. The sample data list around 20,000 clones, and 80% to 85% of these were observed just once. The top ten clones comprise 20% to 25% of the sample. Sequencing was performed on peripheral blood mononuclear cells (PBMCs), taken at baseline. The receptors here all came from a human donor with classical Hodgkin lymphoma.

V usage is TRBV10-3 and J usage is TRBJ1-5; D is possibly TRBD1 (5 bases). With 6 bases removed from V and 7 bases from J, the gap between germline ends came to 19 bases. There are 15 residues in the CDR3. CDR1 and CDR2 from the germline V gene are ENHRY and SYGVKD. The CDR3: CAISQDGLGGQPQHF. CDR3 coding DNA: TGTGCCATCAGCCAGGATGGGCTTGGGGGGCAGCCCCAGCATTTT.

The chain uses TRBV19 and TRBJ2-7, with TRBD2 matching 8 bases. The V and J ends lost 3 bases and 5 bases, in that order; junction bases with no gene match: 12. This CDR3 has 16 amino acids. Germline CDR1 LNHDA, CDR2 SQIVND (reference sequence). CDR3 DNA: TGTGCCAGTAGTATGCTGGCTAGCGGGCTTTCGGACGAGCAGTACTTC. Amino acid sequence: CASSMLASGLSDEQYF.

This clone has only one observation. V usage is TRBV5-4 and J usage is TRBJ1-2; TRBD1 matches 7 bases. The V and J ends lost 3 bases and 3 bases, in that order; junction bases with no gene match: 11. CDR1 SGHNT and CDR2 YYREEE come from the germline V gene (reference sequence). The CDR3 is made up of 16 amino acids. The CDR3 loop is CASSSLMEGADYGYTF. In DNA form, the CDR3 reads TGTGCCAGCAGCTCGCTGATGGAGGGGGCAGACTATGGCTACACCTTC.

The rearrangement links TRBV5-1 to TRBJ1-4; weak D call: TRBD1 (5 bases). The CDR3 loop spans 16 amino acids. Germline V lookup: CDR1 SGHRS, CDR2 YFSETQ. V was shortened by 5 bases and J by 1 base, with 15 bases between the two germline ends. This CDR3 is CASSSEEGRTNEKLFF. The CDR3 nucleotides are TGCGCCAGCAGTTCAGAGGAGGGGAGAACTAATGAAAAACTGTTTTTT.

The gene calls are TRBV5-1 and TRBJ2-5; 11 bases are shared with TRBD1. V gave up 0 bases and J gave up 4 bases; unmatched junction bases: 14. The V gene's germline CDR1 is SGHRS and CDR2 YFSETQ. This CDR3 is built from 19 residues. CDR3 amino acids: CASSLGTGGAGFSRETQYF. CDR3 nucleotides: TGCGCCAGCAGCTTGGGGACAGGGGGCGCGGGTTTTTCACGAGAGACCCAGTACTTC.

The genes are TRBV5-4 and TRBJ2-4; 11 positions agree with TRBD2. This CDR3 region has 15 residues. Germline CDR1 SGHNT, CDR2 YYREEE (reference sequence). With 0 bases clipped from V and 7 bases from J, the junction kept 3 bases outside the gene matches. The CDR3 loop is CASSLGGLAGNIQYF. In nucleotides, the CDR3 is TGTGCCAGCAGCTTGGGAGGACTAGCGGGTAACATTCAGTACTTC.

The genes are TRBV6-4 and TRBJ2-1; no definite D call. The CDR3 sequence is 15 residues long. The germline V and J ends were trimmed by 3 bases and 2 bases, with 11 bases remaining between them. Germline CDR1 reads MRHNA; CDR2 reads SNTAGT. The CDR3 region is CASSEGLDPYNEQFF. CDR3 sequence (DNA): TGTGCCAGCAGTGAAGGGCTAGACCCCTACAATGAGCAGTTCTTC.

The V and J genes are TRBV19 and TRBJ1-6; D gene unclear. The V gene's germline CDR1 is LNHDA and CDR2 SQIVND (reference sequence). The CDR3 totals 15 residues. V was pared by 7 bases and J by 3 bases, with 13 bases between. CDR3 protein: CASNEAAGYNSPLHF. CDR3 DNA: TGTGCCAGTAACGAGGCGGCCGGCTATAATTCACCCCTCCACTTT.

The rearrangement joins TRBV30 to TRBJ2-5; D may be TRBD1 (5 bases). The CDR3 runs to 14 residues. The germline V gene encodes CDR1 GTSNPN and CDR2 SVGIG (reference sequence). The V gene lost 3 bases and the J gene lost 4 bases, with 15 bases spanning the gap. CDR3 loop: CAWSPLGVRETQYF. The CDR3 DNA sequence: TGTGCCTGGAGCCCCCTAGGGGTAAGAGAGACCCAGTACTTC.

The chain couples TRBV5-1 to TRBJ2-7, with a possible D match to TRBD1 (6 bases). The CDR3 is 14 residues long. V was shortened by 4 bases and J by 5 bases, with 16 bases between the two germline ends. Germline V gene lookup returns CDR1 SGHRS and CDR2 YFSETQ. CDR3 nucleotides: TGCGCCAGCAGCCACGCACAGGGTGGTAACGAGCAGTACTTC. Its translation is CASSHAQGGNEQYF.

The chain carries TRBV6-1 and TRBJ1-2; perhaps TRBD1 as D (5 bases). The V and J ends lost 6 bases and 1 base respectively, with 9 bases between them. Germline CDR1 MNHNS, CDR2 SASEGT. The CDR3 runs 13 residues. The CDR3 DNA reads TGTGCCAGCAGGGGGCAGGGTAACTATGGCTACACCTTC. Translated, it gives CASRGQGNYGYTF.

This clone was recorded once. The CDR3 coding sequence is TGCGCCAGCAGCTTGTCCCGGCAAAGCTCCTATAATTCACCCCTCCACTTT. Encoded protein: CASSLSRQSSYNSPLHF. J is TRBJ1-6 and V is TRBV5-1; D unresolved. Per the germline V gene, CDR1 is SGHRS and CDR2 is YFSETQ. The CDR3 sequence is 17 residues long. The V end lost 1 base, the J end lost 0 bases, and 11 bases lay between the germline ends. Full variable domain (remainder filled in from reference TRBV5-1 and TRBJ1-6): KAGVTQTPRYLIKTRGQQVTLSCSPISGHRSVSWYQQTPGQGLQFLFEYFSETQRNKGNFPGRFSGRQFSNSRSEMNVSTLELGDSALYLCASSLSRQSSYNSPLHFGNGTRLTVT.

This clone rates as medium-sized. J is TRBJ1-1 and V is TRBV9; a possible D gene is TRBD1 (5 bases). Per germline, CDR1 SGDLS and CDR2 YYNGEE. Trimming shortened V by 4 bases and J by 4 bases, and 8 bases separated the two germline ends. This CDR3 region has 12 residues. CDR3 loop: CASSPRGTEAFF. The CDR3 DNA sequence: TGTGCCAGCAGCCCAAGGGGCACTGAAGCTTTCTTT.

This chain uses TRBV27 with TRBJ2-3; a possible D gene is TRBD2 (5 bases). CDR3 length: 16 residues. Germline CDR1 is MNHEY and CDR2 is SMNVEV (reference sequence). The V gene lost 2 bases and the J gene lost 0 bases, with 12 bases spanning the gap. CDR3 DNA: TGTGCCAGCAGTTTAGCCGGACTGTCAAGCACAGATACGCAGTATTTT. Protein product: CASSLAGLSSTDTQYF.

The V call is TRBV13, the J call TRBJ2-1; 9 nucleotides match TRBD2. The CDR3 has 13 amino acids. The ends lost 5 bases at V and 9 bases at J; junction bases unmatched: 5. Per the germline V gene, CDR1 is PRHDT and CDR2 is FYEKMQ (reference sequence). The CDR3 region is CASSRTSVGEQFF. The DNA for the CDR3 is TGTGCCAGCAGCAGGACTAGCGTCGGTGAGCAGTTCTTC.

The chain joins TRBV23-1 to TRBJ1-1; D perhaps matches TRBD1 (5 bases). TRBV23-1 is recorded as an ORF, its role being uncertain. The CDR3 is 17 amino acids. Trimming took off 0 bases at V and 0 bases at J, with 14 bases between the two ends. The CDR3 bases are TGCGCCAGCAGTCAATCGGAGGCTAGCAGGGTGAACACTGAAGCTTTCTTT. It yields the protein CASSQSEASRVNTEAFF.

The chain recombines TRBV10-3 with TRBJ2-2; TRBD2 agrees at 9 bases. The CDR3 runs 19 residues. Germline V lookup: CDR1 ENHRY, CDR2 SYGVKD. V was pared by 4 bases and J by 0 bases, with 12 bases of the junction left unmatched. CDR3 nucleotide sequence: TGTGCCATCAGTGGGTTAAAGCGGGGGGCTCCTACGAACACCGGGGAGCTGTTTTTT. It yields the protein CAISGLKRGAPTNTGELFF.

The chain uses TRBV11-3 and TRBJ2-3; D is unresolved. CDR3 length: 15 residues. V dropped 4 bases and J dropped 0 bases, with 11 bases sitting between them. Germline V gene data show CDR1 as SGHNT and CDR2 as YENEEA. The CDR3 DNA follows: TGTGCCAGCAGCTCAGGCTCTTTTAGCACAGATACGCAGTATTTT. Translation gives CASSSGSFSTDTQYF.

This chain uses TRBV4-1 with TRBJ2-1, with a possible D match to TRBD2 (6 bases). The V and J ends lost 10 bases and 0 bases respectively, with 13 bases between them. CDR3 size: 14 residues. Germline CDR1 reads MGHRA; CDR2 reads YSYEKL. The CDR3: CATRIGSSYNEQFF. CDR3 sequence (DNA): TGCGCCACTAGGATCGGGAGCTCCTACAATGAGCAGTTCTTC.

This clone was observed a single time. The J gene is TRBJ1-4, the V gene TRBV6-6; unclear D gene. The CDR3 totals 12 residues. V was clipped by 6 bases and J by 4 bases, with 6 bases between them. Germline V gene sequence: CDR1 MNHNY, CDR2 SVGAGI (reference sequence). CDR3 in amino acids: CASREYNEKLFF. The DNA of the CDR3 is TGTGCCAGCAGGGAGTATAATGAAAAACTGTTTTTT.

The chain links TRBV6-1 to TRBJ2-1; no reliable D call. V was trimmed by 8 bases and J by 3 bases, leaving 17 bases between them. The CDR3 extends over 15 amino acids. Per the germline V gene, CDR1 is MNHNS and CDR2 is SASEGT. CDR3 amino acids: CASASRGDVYNEQFF. The CDR3 DNA reads as TGTGCCAGCGCATCCCGTGGGGATGTCTACAATGAGCAGTTCTTC.

This clone showed up just a few times. The chain has TRBV11-2 and TRBJ2-2; D may correspond to TRBD1 or TRBD2 (6 bases each). Germline V CDR1 and CDR2: SGHAT, FQNNGV. This CDR3 spans 14 amino acids. V was cut by 5 bases and J by 7 bases, with 14 bases left in between. CDR3 DNA sequence: TGTGCCAGCAGCCCCAGGGGAGGTATCGGGGAGCTGTTTTTT. Translation: CASSPRGGIGELFF.

The CDR3 bases are TGTGCCTGGCTCCGCGTTGGATCAAGCTCCTACGAGCAGTACTTC. Amino acids: CAWLRVGSSSYEQYF. The rearrangement links TRBV30 to TRBJ2-7; D is ambiguous. This CDR3 contains 15 residues. V was pared by 5 bases and J by 0 bases, with 17 bases between. CDR1 is GTSNPN, CDR2 SVGIG, per germline (reference sequence).

The DNA for the CDR3 is TGTGCCAGTAGTAGTATTCAGGTCACTGAAGCTTTCTTT. Amino acids: CASSSIQVTEAFF. This chain links TRBV19 with TRBJ1-1; D not resolved. V gave up 4 bases and J gave up 4 bases, with 10 bases separating them. CDR1 and CDR2 (germline): LNHDA, SQIVND (reference sequence). The length of the CDR3 is 13 residues.

This clone is classed as large. The gene calls are TRBV4-1 and TRBJ2-2; 12 bases are shared with TRBD2. The CDR3 runs 15 residues. Germline values: CDR1 MGHRA, CDR2 YSYEKL. Losses at the gene ends were 5 bases for V and 6 bases for J; bases not matched to a gene: 4. The CDR3 spells CASSWTSGTAGELFF. CDR3 DNA sequence: TGCGCCAGCAGCTGGACTAGCGGGACCGCCGGGGAGCTGTTTTTT.

The genes are TRBV10-2 and TRBJ2-5; 10 bases are a match to TRBD2. Germline V gives CDR1 WSHSY, CDR2 SAAADI. After removal of 3 bases from V and 5 bases from J, the junction contained 6 bases not matched to a gene. The CDR3 consists of 15 residues. CDR3 sequence (DNA): TGCGCCAGCAGTGACCCAGCGGGGGGGCAGGAGACCCAGTACTTC. Translation gives CASSDPAGGQETQYF.

This clone was recorded only once. CDR3 coding DNA: TGCGCCAGCAGCCAGGGGACAGCTTTCAATCAGCCCCAGCATTTT. Encoded protein: CASSQGTAFNQPQHF. The chain links TRBV5-1 to TRBJ1-5, with 7 bases that match TRBD1. Germline V gives CDR1 SGHRS, CDR2 YFSETQ. Trimming removed 4 bases from V and 3 bases from J; junction bases left unmatched: 7. The CDR3 totals 15 residues.